This T cell receptor beta chain was identified during a study of blood T cell repertoires in COVID-19. Study-level information: Samples representing acute and convalescent COVID-19 were sourced from the United States, Italy and Spain. T cells, B-cell-depleted T cells, or PBMCs supplied cDNA or gDNA.

Germline V lookup: CDR1 MNHEY, CDR2 SMNVEV (reference sequence). The V end lost 2 bases, the J end lost 1 base, and 11 bases lay between the germline ends. The CDR3 loop spans 15 amino acids. Authors' analysis steps: Counts of nucleated cells, estimated from reference gene primer amplification, were obtained. Profiling relied on immunoSEQ multiplex PCR, and the TCRdb table lists in-frame clones only, not all of them. V and J calls plus clone size are reproduced from that table; the DNA served to infer D and trimming. The data contain 220,000 or so clones, 75% to 90% of them seen just once; the ten biggest clones take up around 0.8%.

This TCR was recovered from a man in his fifties or sixties who had been exposed to COVID-19. The specimen was PBMCs or T cells enriched from blood (not recorded which). The V call is TRBV27, the J call TRBJ1-2; D unresolved. The DNA of the CDR3 is TGTGCCAGCAGTTTAGCCGGCCGGGTTAACTATGGCTACACCTTC. Translated: CASSLAGRVNYGYTF.